Below are 30 T cell receptor beta chains sequenced from a single sample in a study of cytomegalovirus exposure and HLA in healthy donors. Primers included in the PCR were 60 Vbeta and 13 Jbeta primers. The method was immunoSEQ multiplex PCR; TCRdb's version includes in-frame clones alone and lacks a portion of them. This sample has about 160,000 clones, with roughly 80% found just once. The sample consisted of PBMCs. The origin of the receptors is a woman between 45 and 65 years old in good health and CMV-seronegative.

The V gene is TRBV18, the J gene TRBJ2-1; 11 bases are shared with TRBD2. This CDR3 contains 18 residues. V lost 2 bases to trimming and J lost 1 base; unmatched junction nucleotides: 7. Germline V CDR1 and CDR2: KGHSH, LQKENI. For the CDR3, the DNA is TGTGCCAGCTCACCATTGGTCCTAGCGGGAGGATCCTACAATGAGCAGTTCTTC. This codes for CASSPLVLAGGSYNEQFF. The whole variable domain, filled in from reference TRBV18 and TRBJ2-1, reads NAGVMQNPRHLVRRRGQEARLRCSPMKGHSHVYWYRQLPEEGLKFMVYLQKENIIDESGMPKERFSAEFPKEGPSILRIQQVVRGDSAAYFCASSPLVLAGGSYNEQFFGPGTRLTVL.

This sequence joins TRBV10-1 and TRBJ1-6; D is undetermined. Germline-derived CDR1 and CDR2 are WNHNN and SYGVQD (reference sequence). The ends were cut back, 2 bases at V and 7 bases at J, with 12 bases in the middle. This CDR3 region has 15 residues. CDR3 sequence: CASSEISTRNSPLHF. The DNA for the CDR3 is TGCGCCAGCAGTGAGATCAGCACGAGGAATTCACCCCTCCACTTT.

The rearrangement links TRBV29-1 to TRBJ2-7; perhaps TRBD1 as D (6 bases). Looked up from germline, CDR1 is SQVTM and CDR2 is ANQGSEA. Trimming cost V 6 bases and J 6 bases, with 12 bases left between them. The CDR3 has 11 amino acids. The CDR3 DNA is TGCAGCGTCAAACAGGGCGGCGAGCAGTACTTC. Amino acids: CSVKQGGEQYF.

The rearrangement joins TRBV11-2 to TRBJ1-1; TRBD1 is a possible D gene (5 bases). From germline, CDR1 is SGHAT and CDR2 FQNNGV. This CDR3 has 19 amino acids. Trimming left V 1 base short and J 3 bases short, with 24 bases between. The chain's CDR3 is CASSLGRGSKGESDTEAFF. CDR3 coding DNA: TGTGCCAGCAGCTTAGGAAGGGGATCGAAAGGCGAATCGGACACTGAAGCTTTCTTT.

The V call is TRBV5-4, the J call TRBJ1-2; 9 nucleotides align to TRBD1. Trimming took 3 bases from V and 6 from J; bases not matched to a gene: 6. Germline V gene lookup returns CDR1 SGHNT and CDR2 YYREEE (reference sequence). This CDR3 spans 14 amino acids. In DNA, the CDR3 is TGTGCCAGCAGCTACGCCGACAGGGGGGATGGCTACACCTTC. This translates into CASSYADRGDGYTF.

This chain connects TRBV7-9 to TRBJ2-3, with 13 positions matching TRBD2. Germline V gives CDR1 SEHNR, CDR2 FQNEAQ (reference sequence). The V segment lost 5 bases and the J segment 1 base; nucleotides outside the gene matches: 3. The CDR3 loop spans 16 amino acids. DNA for the CDR3: TGTGCCAGCAGCCCAGGGACTAGCGGGGGCACAGATACGCAGTATTTT. This codes for CASSPGTSGGTDTQYF. Full variable domain (remainder filled in from reference TRBV7-9 and TRBJ2-3): DTGVSQNPRHKITKRGQNVTFRCDPISEHNRLYWYRQTLGQGPEFLTYFQNEAQLEKSRLLSDRFSAERPKGSFSTLEIQRTEQGDSAMYLCASSPGTSGGTDTQYFGPGTRLTVL.

This chain connects TRBV5-6 to TRBJ2-2, with D maybe TRBD1 (5 bases). The CDR3 consists of 15 residues. Trimming took off 0 bases at V and 3 bases at J, with 9 bases between the two ends. Germline V gives CDR1 SGHDT, CDR2 YYEEEE. CDR3 residues: CASSLGDRYTGELFF. In DNA form, the CDR3 reads TGTGCCAGCAGCTTGGGTGACAGATACACCGGGGAGCTGTTTTTT.

A few counts support this clone. This sequence joins TRBV5-1 and TRBJ2-7; 11 bases align to TRBD1. With V trimmed by 0 bases and J by 3 bases, 8 bases remained unmatched. The CDR3 totals 17 residues. Germline assignment: CDR1 SGHRS and CDR2 YFSETQ. The CDR3 region is CASSLGGSGQGVYEQYF. The CDR3 coding sequence is TGCGCCAGCAGCTTGGGGGGATCGGGACAGGGGGTCTACGAGCAGTACTTC. Filled out from reference TRBV5-1 and TRBJ2-7, the complete variable domain reads KAGVTQTPRYLIKTRGQQVTLSCSPISGHRSVSWYQQTPGQGLQFLFEYFSETQRNKGNFPGRFSGRQFSNSRSEMNVSTLELGDSALYLCASSLGGSGQGVYEQYFGPGTRLTVT.

The gene calls are TRBV25-1 and TRBJ1-2; 8 bases map to TRBD1. CDR3 size: 15 residues. Germline V CDR1 and CDR2: MGHDK, SYGVNS. V dropped 1 base and J dropped 3; count of bases not matched to a gene: 4. In nucleotides, the CDR3 is TGTGCCAGCAGTGAATCCAGGACAGGGTACTATGGCTACACCTTC. Translated, it gives CASSESRTGYYGYTF.

The gene calls are TRBV19 and TRBJ1-6; no reliable D call. The germline V and J ends were trimmed by 5 bases and 5 bases, with 16 bases remaining between them. The CDR3 covers 16 residues. From germline, CDR1 is LNHDA and CDR2 SQIVND (reference sequence). The CDR3 sequence: CASSSGNERDNSPLHF. The CDR3 nucleotides read TGTGCCAGTAGTTCCGGGAATGAGCGGGATAATTCACCCCTCCACTTT.

The chain joins TRBV5-8 to TRBJ2-7; D is uncertain. With 1 base removed from V and 3 bases from J, the gap between germline ends came to 11 bases. CDR3 size: 14 residues. Germline assignment: CDR1 SGHTS and CDR2 YDEGEE. CDR3 protein: CASSLSAGLYEQYF. CDR3 nucleotides: TGTGCCAGCAGCTTGAGTGCAGGCCTCTACGAGCAGTACTTC.

V usage is TRBV7-2 and J usage is TRBJ1-5, with a weak D call TRBD1 (6 bases). The germline V and J ends were trimmed by 2 bases and 5 bases, with 7 bases remaining between them. Germline CDR1 and CDR2: SGHTA and FQGNSA. The CDR3 has 13 residues. The DNA of the CDR3 is TGTGCCAGCAGCTTACAGGGGTATCAGCCCCAGCATTTT. Translation: CASSLQGYQPQHF.

The J gene is TRBJ2-5, the V gene TRBV30, with 9 bases that match TRBD2. Germline values: CDR1 GTSNPN, CDR2 SVGIG (reference sequence). V gave up 4 bases and J gave up 3 bases; unmatched junction bases: 0. This CDR3 spans 12 amino acids. The CDR3 reads CAWTSGKETQYF. The CDR3 nucleotides are TGTGCCTGGACTAGCGGGAAAGAGACCCAGTACTTC. Drawing the rest from reference TRBV30 and TRBJ2-5, the complete variable domain is SQTIHQWPATLVQPVGSPLSLECTVEGTSNPNLYWYRQAAGRGLQLLFYSVGIGQISSEVPQNLSASRPQDRQFILSSKKLLLSDSGFYLCAWTSGKETQYFGPGTRLLVL.

The chain employs TRBV12-2 and TRBJ2-1; TRBD2, the table's D call, was not compared with the DNA. TRBV12-2 is a recognized pseudogene. This CDR3 spans 14 amino acids. CDR3 loop: CASRFCPSSHEQFF. The CDR3 DNA follows: TGTGCAAGTCGCTTCTGTCCTAGCAGTCATGAGCAGTTCTTC.

The V and J genes are TRBV6-1 and TRBJ1-2; unclear D gene. Deletions cut 0 bases from V and 10 bases from J, with 12 bases between. The CDR3 length is 13 residues. Germline V lookup: CDR1 MNHNS, CDR2 SASEGT. The CDR3 is CASSEARGPPYTF. CDR3 nucleotides: TGTGCCAGCAGTGAAGCGAGAGGGCCACCCTACACCTTC.

The genes are TRBV29-1 and TRBJ1-4; 8 nucleotides line up with TRBD1. There are 13 residues in the CDR3. The V gene's germline CDR1 is SQVTM and CDR2 ANQGSEA. V shed 6 bases and J 6 bases; nucleotides not matched to a gene: 6. The CDR3: CSVRMTGDEKLFF. CDR3 nucleotides: TGCAGCGTCCGAATGACAGGGGATGAAAAACTGTTTTTT. Using reference TRBV29-1 and TRBJ1-4 for the parts outside the CDR3, the full variable domain is SAVISQKPSRDICQRGTSLTIQCQVDSQVTMMFWYRQQPGQSLTLIATANQGSEATYESGFVIDKFPISRPNLTFSTLTVSNMSPEDSSIYLCSVRMTGDEKLFFGSGTQLSVL.

V is TRBV4-2 and J is TRBJ2-3; 10 bases fit TRBD2. Germline V lookup: CDR1 LGHNA, CDR2 YNFKEQ. V lost 0 bases and J lost 0; bases outside the gene matches: 9. The CDR3 runs to 19 residues. The CDR3 loop reads CASSQDRLAGETSTDTQYF. The CDR3 DNA reads as TGTGCCAGCAGCCAAGATAGACTAGCGGGCGAAACTAGCACAGATACGCAGTATTTT.

The J gene is TRBJ1-4, the V gene TRBV7-2; 8 positions agree with TRBD1. This CDR3 comprises 14 residues. The ends lost 5 bases at V and 6 bases at J; junction bases unmatched: 5. Per the germline V gene, CDR1 is SGHTA and CDR2 is FQGNSA. This CDR3 is CASSRDRGDEKLFF. CDR3 nucleotides: TGTGCCAGCAGCAGAGACAGGGGCGATGAAAAACTGTTTTTT.

The chain recombines TRBV27 with TRBJ2-5; the match to TRBD2 covers 10 bases. V lost 6 bases to trimming and J lost 3 bases; unmatched junction nucleotides: 10. This CDR3 contains 16 residues. Germline loops: CDR1 MNHEY, CDR2 SMNVEV (reference sequence). CDR3 region: CASRSSSGGYKETQYF. CDR3 sequence (DNA): TGTGCCAGCAGAAGTTCTAGCGGGGGATACAAAGAGACCCAGTACTTC.

The chain recombines TRBV5-1 with TRBJ2-3; tentative D call: TRBD2 (5 bases). Looked up from germline, CDR1 is SGHRS and CDR2 is YFSETQ. The CDR3 has 16 residues. The ends were cut back, 0 bases at V and 3 bases at J, with 14 bases in the middle. Here the CDR3 DNA reads TGCGCCAGCAGCTTGGGTCCGGGGTTAAGGACAGATACGCAGTATTTT. Translation: CASSLGPGLRTDTQYF.

The gene calls are TRBV25-1 and TRBJ1-5, with TRBD1 matching over 8 bases. Unmatched junction bases numbered 6, after V lost 4 bases and J lost 7 bases. Germline assignment: CDR1 MGHDK and CDR2 SYGVNS. This CDR3 spans 14 amino acids. The CDR3 loop reads CASSVTDRDQPQHF. Here the CDR3 DNA reads TGTGCCAGCAGTGTGACGGACAGGGACCAGCCCCAGCATTTT.

This clone appeared once. V usage is TRBV7-3 and J usage is TRBJ1-1, with D unresolved. CDR1 SGHTA and CDR2 FQGTGA come from the germline V gene. V was trimmed by 5 bases and J by 4 bases, leaving 14 bases between them. The CDR3 covers 14 residues. The CDR3 region is CASSQEGSGTEAFF. CDR3 coding DNA: TGTGCCAGCAGCCAGGAAGGATCCGGCACTGAAGCTTTCTTT.

The chain links TRBV29-1 to TRBJ1-1, with a tentative D call TRBD1 (5 bases). Germline CDR1 reads SQVTM; CDR2 reads ANQGSEA. The CDR3 consists of 14 residues. The V end lost 2 bases, the J end lost 1 base, and 11 bases lay between the germline ends. DNA of the CDR3: TGCAGCGTTGAAAACCAGGGAGGGAACACTGAAGCTTTCTTT. Protein sequence: CSVENQGGNTEAFF.

The chain carries TRBV5-4 and TRBJ2-7; 9 bases are a match to TRBD1. J lost 7 bases, V lost 2 bases, and 10 bases had no gene match. CDR1 and CDR2 (germline): SGHNT, YYREEE (reference sequence). The CDR3 has 15 amino acids. The CDR3 loop reads CASSLQGALLGEQYF. The CDR3 DNA reads TGTGCCAGCAGCTTACAGGGGGCGCTTCTTGGGGAGCAGTACTTC.

This clone was counted only a few times. The rearrangement joins TRBV18 to TRBJ2-1; 9 bases line up with TRBD2. This CDR3 is 16 amino acids long. V lost 3 bases, J lost 6 bases, and 9 bases stayed unmatched. From germline, CDR1 is KGHSH and CDR2 LQKENI. CDR3 DNA sequence: TGTGCCAGCTCACCGGGACTAGCTGGCTCAGGCAATGAGCAGTTCTTC. This codes for CASSPGLAGSGNEQFF.

This chain connects TRBV9 to TRBJ2-5, with TRBD2 matching 12 bases. The junction had 8 bases not matched to a gene; V was cut back by 0 bases and J by 5 bases. Per the germline V gene, CDR1 is SGDLS and CDR2 is YYNGEE. The CDR3 is 17 residues long. The DNA of the CDR3 is TGTGCCAGCAGCGTAGGGCTGACTAGCGGGAGCCGCGAGACCCAGTACTTC. It translates to CASSVGLTSGSRETQYF. Together with reference TRBV9 and TRBJ2-5, the CDR3 gives the full variable domain: DSGVTQTPKHLITATGQRVTLRCSPRSGDLSVYWYQQSLDQGLQFLIQYYNGEERAKGNILERFSAQQFPDLHSELNLSSLELGDSALYFCASSVGLTSGSRETQYFGPGTRLLVL.

As to this clone: At one end the junction does not follow the germline gene, possibly because of a read error. V gene TRBV7-9 combines with J gene TRBJ2-7; D may be TRBD2 (6 bases). CDR3 length equals 18 residues. The germline V gene encodes CDR1 SEHNR and CDR2 FQNEAQ (reference sequence). CDR3 region: CSSSLWYSHFPRVGGQYF. The CDR3, as DNA: TGTTCCAGCAGCTTATGGTACAGCCATTTCCCCCGTGTGGGAGGGCAGTACTTC. Full variable domain (outside the CDR3, taken from reference TRBV7-9 and TRBJ2-7): DTGVSQNPRHKITKRGQNVTFRCDPISEHNRLYWYRQTLGQGPEFLTYFQNEAQLEKSRLLSDRFSAERPKGSFSTLEIQRTEQGDSAMYLCSSSLWYSHFPRVGGQYFGPGTRLTVT.

This clone was counted between two and nine times. The chain carries TRBV11-2 and TRBJ2-7, with D possibly being TRBD1 (6 bases). There are 15 residues in the CDR3. The germline CDR1 and CDR2 sequences are SGHAT and FQNNGV. Between the trimmed V and J ends, which lost 2 bases and 3 bases, there was a span of 14 bases. CDR3 sequence: CASSLSRDTFYEQYF. As DNA, the CDR3 is TGTGCCAGCAGCTTATCCCGGGACACCTTCTACGAGCAGTACTTC.

The CDR3 protein is CASSASGIYGYTF. The DNA for the CDR3 is TGTGCCAGTAGCGCCTCAGGAATCTATGGCTACACCTTC. The V and J genes are TRBV19 and TRBJ1-2; D unresolved. The CDR3 loop spans 13 amino acids. The V gene's germline CDR1 is LNHDA and CDR2 SQIVND (reference sequence). Trimming cost V 6 bases and J 4 bases, with 12 bases left between them.

The V gene is TRBV7-3, the J gene TRBJ2-5, with 9 bases lining up with TRBD2. J lost 2 bases, V lost 1 base, and 2 bases had no gene match. The CDR3 contains 15 residues. CDR1 is SGHTA and CDR2 is FQGTGA in the germline V gene. CDR3 loop: CASSLNSGGQETQYF. The DNA for the CDR3 is TGTGCCAGCAGCTTAAACAGCGGGGGGCAAGAGACCCAGTACTTC.